This T cell receptor (beta chain) came from a study of shared clonotypes between healthy human individuals. Findings and caveats of the study: The genetic and exposure-history diversity represented was limited by few donors. Clonotype sharing levels among donors were expected to vary with sequencing depth.

With ten immunoSEQ deep assay plates, unsorted PBMC DNA underwent sequencing. Profiling relied on immunoSEQ multiplex PCR, and the TCRdb table lists in-frame clones only, not all of them. This sample has about 470,000 clones, with 70% to 80% found just once. Concerning this clone: Its antigen is not identified.

Germline V gene data show CDR1 as SGHNT and CDR2 as YENEEA. With V trimmed by 4 bases and J by 4 bases, 5 bases remained unmatched. The CDR3 length is 15 residues. The donors, all of them Caucasian adults, lived in Nashville, Tennessee. The chain recombines TRBV11-3 with TRBJ2-2; 8 nucleotides align to TRBD1. Sequenced: PBMCs. The TCR was taken from a woman in her 40s in good health. Some clones in this sample may be carry-over from other donors' samples. CDR3 coding DNA: TGTGCCAGCAGCTCTGGACAGGGTCTCACCGGGGAGCTGTTTTTT. Amino acid sequence: CASSSGQGLTGELFF.